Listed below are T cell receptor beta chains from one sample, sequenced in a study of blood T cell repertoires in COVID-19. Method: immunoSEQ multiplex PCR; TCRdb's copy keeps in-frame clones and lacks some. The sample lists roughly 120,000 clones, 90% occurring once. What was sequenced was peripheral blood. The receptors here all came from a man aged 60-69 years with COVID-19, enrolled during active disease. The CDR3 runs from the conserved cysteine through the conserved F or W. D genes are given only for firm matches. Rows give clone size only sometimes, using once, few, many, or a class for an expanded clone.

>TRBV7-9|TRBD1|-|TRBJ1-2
TGTGCCAGCAGCTTAGGGAGGGGGCACGACTATGGCTACACCTTC
CASSLGRGHDYGYTF
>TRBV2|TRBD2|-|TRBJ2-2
TGTGCCAGCTCTAGCGGGCCTAACACCGGGGAGCTGTTTTTT
CASSSGPNTGELFF
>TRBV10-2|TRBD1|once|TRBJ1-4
TGCGCCAGCAGGAGACAGGGACCGGAAAAACTGTTTTTT
CASRRQGPEKLFF
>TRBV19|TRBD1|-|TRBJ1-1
TGTGCCAGTAGGAGACCAGGGGGTTCTTCTGAAGCTTTCTTT
CASRRPGGSSEAFF
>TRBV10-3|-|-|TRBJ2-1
TGTGCCATCAGTGAGTCGTCTTACAATGAGCAGTTCTTC
CAISESSYNEQFF
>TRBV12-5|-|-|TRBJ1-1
TGTGCTAGTGGTTTGGGGGGGGAGGCAGCTGAAGCTTTCTTT
CASGLGGEAAEAFF
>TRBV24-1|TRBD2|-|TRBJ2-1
TGTGCCACCAGTGACCATTTCCCTAGCGGGAGGAGCTACAATGAGCAGTTCTTC
CATSDHFPSGRSYNEQFF
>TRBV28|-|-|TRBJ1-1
TGTGCCAGCAGGGAGTTGGGGGGGGCGCAGACTGAAGCTTTCTTT
CASRELGGAQTEAFF
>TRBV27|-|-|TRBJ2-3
TGTGCCAGCAGTTTGGACTTATCTAGCACAGATACGCAGTATTTT
CASSLDLSSTDTQYF
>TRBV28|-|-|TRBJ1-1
TGTGCCAGCAGTTTGGAGGGAGAGGACACTGAAGCTTTCTTT
CASSLEGEDTEAFF
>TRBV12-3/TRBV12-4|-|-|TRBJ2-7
TGTGCCGTCCCTTCCCGCTACGAGCAGTACTTC
CAVPSRYEQYF
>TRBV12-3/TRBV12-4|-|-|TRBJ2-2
TGTGCCAGCAGTCTCGGGGCCGGGGAGCTGTTTTTT
CASSLGAGELFF
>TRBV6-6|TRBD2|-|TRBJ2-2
TGTGCCAGCAGTCGCGGACTAGCGGGAATCCGATTGGGCACCGGGGAGCTGTTTTTT
CASSRGLAGIRLGTGELFF
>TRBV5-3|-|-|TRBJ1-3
TGTGCCAGAAGCTCCTCTCAGGACTCTGGAAACACCATATATTTT
CARSSSQDSGNTIYF
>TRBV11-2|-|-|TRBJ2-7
TGTGCCAGCAGCTCCGAATCGGCCGCCGGGGGCGAGCAGTACTTC
CASSSESAAGGEQYF
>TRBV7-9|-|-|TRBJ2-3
TGTGCCAGCAGCTTTCTTGAGAGGGCCGGGGATACGCAGTATTTT
CASSFLERAGDTQYF
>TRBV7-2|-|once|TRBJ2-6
TGTGCCAGCAGCTTAGACAGTAGCTCTGGGGCCAACGTCCTGACTTTC
CASSLDSSSGANVLTF
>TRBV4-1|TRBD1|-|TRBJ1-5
TGCGCCAGCAGCCAAGTCCGGGACAGGGGATTTCAGCCCCAGCATTTT
CASSQVRDRGFQPQHF
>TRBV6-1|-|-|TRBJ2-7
TGTGCCAGCAGTGAAGGGACTCAGGCCTACGAGCAGTACTTC
CASSEGTQAYEQYF
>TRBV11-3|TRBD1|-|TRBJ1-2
TGTGCCAGCAGCGCGGGACAGGGGGGTTCCTATGGCTACACCTTC
CASSAGQGGSYGYTF
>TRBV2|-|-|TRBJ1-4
TGTGCCAGCAGTGAATCAGGGGAAGGGGAAAAACTGTTTTTT
CASSESGEGEKLFF
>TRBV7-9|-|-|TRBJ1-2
TGTGCCAGCAGCTTACAGGGAATCGATGGCTACACCTTC
CASSLQGIDGYTF
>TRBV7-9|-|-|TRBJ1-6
TGTGCCAGCAGCCCTACCCGGGACACATATAATTCACCCCTCCACTTT
CASSPTRDTYNSPLHF
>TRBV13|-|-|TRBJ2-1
TGTGCCAGCAGCCCTAGTAGAAATGAGCAGTTCTTC
CASSPSRNEQFF
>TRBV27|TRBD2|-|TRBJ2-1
TGTGCCAGCAGTAACAGCGGGAGGGGTTACAATGAGCAGTTCTTC
CASSNSGRGYNEQFF
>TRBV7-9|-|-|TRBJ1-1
TGTGCCAGCAGCTTCGGTACTGAAGCTTTCTTT
CASSFGTEAFF
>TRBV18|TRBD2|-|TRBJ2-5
TGTGCCAGCTCACCGTCCGGGACTAGGAGGCCAGAGACCCAGTACTTC
CASSPSGTRRPETQYF
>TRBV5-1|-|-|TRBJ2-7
TGCGCCAGCAGCTTGACAGTATCGTCCTACGAGCAGTACTTC
CASSLTVSSYEQYF
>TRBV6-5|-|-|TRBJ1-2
TGTGCCAGCAGTTTACACGACAGATCTAACTATGGCTACACCTTC
CASSLHDRSNYGYTF
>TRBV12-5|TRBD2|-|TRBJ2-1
TGTGCTAGTGGTTTGGGGGACTATCAGTTCTTC
CASGLGDYQFF
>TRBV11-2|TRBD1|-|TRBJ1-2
TGTGCCAGCAGCTTAGAGCCAGGGGGCTATGGCTACACCTTC
CASSLEPGGYGYTF
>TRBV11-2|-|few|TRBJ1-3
TGTGCCAGCAGTCTTAGAGGCGGCGGTGACTCTGGAAACACCATATATTTT
CASSLRGGGDSGNTIYF